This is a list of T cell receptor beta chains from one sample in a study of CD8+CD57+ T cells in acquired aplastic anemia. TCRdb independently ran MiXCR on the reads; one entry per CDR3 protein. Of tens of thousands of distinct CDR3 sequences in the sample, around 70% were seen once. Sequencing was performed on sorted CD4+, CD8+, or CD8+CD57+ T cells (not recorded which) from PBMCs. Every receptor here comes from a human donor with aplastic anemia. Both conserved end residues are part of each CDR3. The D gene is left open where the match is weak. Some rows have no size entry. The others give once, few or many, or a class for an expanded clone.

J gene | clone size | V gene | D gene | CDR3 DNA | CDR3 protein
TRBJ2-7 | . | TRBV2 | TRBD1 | TGTGCCAGCAGTTTCGACAGGGGGGCGAGGGAGCAGTACTTC | CASSFDRGAREQYF
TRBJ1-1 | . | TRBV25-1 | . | TGTGCCAGCAGTTTTTCGGGGTTGAACACTGAAGCTTTCTTT | CASSFSGLNTEAFF
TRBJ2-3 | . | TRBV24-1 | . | TGTGCCACCAGTGATTTTATCGGAAAAGATACGCAGTATTTT | CATSDFIGKDTQYF
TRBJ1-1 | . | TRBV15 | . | TGTGCCACCAGCAGAGCTTTCGGGGGCACTGAAGCTTTCTTT | CATSRAFGGTEAFF
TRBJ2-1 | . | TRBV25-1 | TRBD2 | TGTGCCAGCAGTGAACCCCGGATTGGCGGGGGGACCCACAATGAGCAGTTCTTC | CASSEPRIGGGTHNEQFF
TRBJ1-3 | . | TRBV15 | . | TGTGCCACCAGCAGAGATAGGCCTGGAAACACCATATATTTT | CATSRDRPGNTIYF
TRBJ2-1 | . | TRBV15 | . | TGTGCCACCAGCAGGGCCCCCAGTCATGAGCAGTTCTTC | CATSRAPSHEQFF
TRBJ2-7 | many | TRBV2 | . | TGTGCCAGCAGTGAGGAGGCAGGGCTTAACGAGCAGTACTTC | CASSEEAGLNEQYF
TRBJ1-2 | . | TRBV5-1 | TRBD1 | TGCGCCAGCAGCTTGGGTCCCGGGACAGGGCTTCTAAGGGGATATGGCTACACCTTC | CASSLGPGTGLLRGYGYTF
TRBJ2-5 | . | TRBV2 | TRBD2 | TGTGCCAGCAGTCGGCGACTAGCGGGAAAAGAGACCCAGTACTTC | CASSRRLAGKETQYF
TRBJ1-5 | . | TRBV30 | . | TGTGCCTGGGCCGGGGACGGAAATCAGCCCCAGCATTTT | CAWAGDGNQPQHF
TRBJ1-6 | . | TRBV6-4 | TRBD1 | TGTGCCAGCAGTGAAGTGGAACAGGGGAATTCACCCCTCCACTTT | CASSEVEQGNSPLHF
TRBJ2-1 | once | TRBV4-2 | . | TGTGCCAGCAGCCAAGCTAGTGAGCAGTTCTTC | CASSQASEQFF
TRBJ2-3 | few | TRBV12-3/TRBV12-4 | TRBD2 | TGTGCCAGCAGTTTACTCGCGGGAGGGCCTAGCACAGATACGCAGTATTTT | CASSLLAGGPSTDTQYF
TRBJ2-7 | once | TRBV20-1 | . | TGCAGTGCTAGAGTCCAGGGAGAGCAGTACTTC | CSARVQGEQYF
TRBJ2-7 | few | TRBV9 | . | TGTGCCAGCAGCGTAGGGGTAGCCTGCGAGCAGTACTTC | CASSVGVACEQYF
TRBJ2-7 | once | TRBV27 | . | TGTGCCAGCAGCCCCGGGACACGTCCCTACGAGCAGTACTTC | CASSPGTRPYEQYF
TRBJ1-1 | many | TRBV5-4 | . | TGTGCCAGTTCCGGTGGACGGGAAGCTTTCTTT | CASSGGREAFF
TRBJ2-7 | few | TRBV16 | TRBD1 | TGTGCCAGCAGCCAACCCGACAGGGGGCGGCTCTACGAGCAGTACTTC | CASSQPDRGRLYEQYF
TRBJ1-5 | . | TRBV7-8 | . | TGTGCCAGCAGCCCCCCCAATCAGCCCCAGCATTTT | CASSPPNQPQHF
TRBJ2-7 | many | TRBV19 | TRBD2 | TGTGCCAGTAGTACCAAGCGGGAGGCGGGCGAGCAGTACTTC | CASSTKREAGEQYF
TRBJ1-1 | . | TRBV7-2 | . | TGTGCCAGCAGGCCGACAGCTACGAACACTGAAGCTTTCTTT | CASRPTATNTEAFF
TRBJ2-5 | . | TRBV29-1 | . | TGCAGCGTTGGAGGGCAAGAGACCCAGTACTTC | CSVGGQETQYF
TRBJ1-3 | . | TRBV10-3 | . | TGTGCCATCAGTGAGTGGTGGGGGCAAGACACCATATATTTT | CAISEWWGQDTIYF
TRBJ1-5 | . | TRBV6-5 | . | TGTGCCAGCAGTTACTCCAAAGGCCAGCCCCAGCATTTT | CASSYSKGQPQHF
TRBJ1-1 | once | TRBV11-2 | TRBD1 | TGTGCCAGCAGCGCCTACCCCGGGACAGTACCCTACACTGAAGCTTTCTTT | CASSAYPGTVPYTEAFF
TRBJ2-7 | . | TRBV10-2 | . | TGTGCCAGCAGCCAAGGTGTCGTTTCCTACGAGAAGTACTTC | CASSQGVVSYEKYF
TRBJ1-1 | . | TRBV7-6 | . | TGTGCCAGCAGCCCCTCTGGTGTGGGGGGGGAAGCTTTCTTT | CASSPSGVGGEAFF
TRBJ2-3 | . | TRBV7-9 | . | TGTGCCAGCAGCTTAGGCGAGGGGAATACGCAGTATTTT | CASSLGEGNTQYF
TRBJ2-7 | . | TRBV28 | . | TGTGCCAGCACTCAAGGGACCCACGAGCAGTACTTC | CASTQGTHEQYF
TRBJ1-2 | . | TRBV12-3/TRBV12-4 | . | TGTGCCAGCACCCCGGACGAGGGCTTCGGTGGCTACACCTTC | CASTPDEGFGGYTF
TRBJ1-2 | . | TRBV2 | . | TGTGCCAGCAGTGATCTGGGGGTGAATTATGGCTACACCTTC | CASSDLGVNYGYTF
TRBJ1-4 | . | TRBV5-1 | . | TGCGCCAGCAGCTTGGAAGGGATCCAAGGAAAACTGTTTTTT | CASSLEGIQGKLFF
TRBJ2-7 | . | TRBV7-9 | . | TGTGCCAGCAGCGGCCGATACGAGCAGTACTTC | CASSGRYEQYF
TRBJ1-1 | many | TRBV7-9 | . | TGTGCCAGCAGCTCGACAGGCAACACTGAAGCTTTCTTT | CASSSTGNTEAFF
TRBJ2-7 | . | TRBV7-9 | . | TGTGCCAGCAGCCATGAACTACATATCTACGAGCAGTACTTC | CASSHELHIYEQYF
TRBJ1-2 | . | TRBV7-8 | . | TGTGCCAGCAGCTTAGCTCAGGGGTTTGGCTACACCTTC | CASSLAQGFGYTF
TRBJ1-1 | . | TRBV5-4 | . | TGTGCCAGCAGCGTCGTACAGGGGAACACTGAAGCTTTCTTT | CASSVVQGNTEAFF
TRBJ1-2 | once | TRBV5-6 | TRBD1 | TGTGCCAGCAGCTCGGACAGGGATGGCTACACCTTC | CASSSDRDGYTF
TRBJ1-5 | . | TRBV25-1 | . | TGTGCCAGCAGTGCAGGGGATCAGCCCCAGCATTTT | CASSAGDQPQHF
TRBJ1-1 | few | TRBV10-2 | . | TGCGCCAGCAGTGAGTCAGGGGGGAACACTGAAGCTTTCTTT | CASSESGGNTEAFF
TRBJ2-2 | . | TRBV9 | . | TGTGCCAGCAGCGGGGGGGGCCACGGGGAGCTGTTTTTT | CASSGGGHGELFF
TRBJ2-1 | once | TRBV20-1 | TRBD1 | TGCAGTGCTAGCGGAGAGGGGGCTTCCTACAATGAGCAGTTCTTC | CSASGEGASYNEQFF
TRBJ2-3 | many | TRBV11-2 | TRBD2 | TGTGCCAGCAGCCGACTAAGCGGGAACACAGATACGCAGTATTTT | CASSRLSGNTDTQYF
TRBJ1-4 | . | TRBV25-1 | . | TGTGCCAGCAGTGACCATTATGATGAAAAACTGTTTTTT | CASSDHYDEKLFF
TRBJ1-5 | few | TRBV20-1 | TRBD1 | TGCAGTGCTACCCGTGACAGGGGGCTTGGTCAGCCCCAGCATTTT | CSATRDRGLGQPQHF
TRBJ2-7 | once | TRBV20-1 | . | TGCAGTGCTAGAGCCGGGACGGCCTCCTACGAGCAGTACTTC | CSARAGTASYEQYF
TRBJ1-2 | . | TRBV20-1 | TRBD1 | TGCAGTGCTAGACGAAGACAGGGAGACTATGGCTACACCTTC | CSARRRQGDYGYTF
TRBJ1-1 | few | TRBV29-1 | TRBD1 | TGCAGCGTTGATACGGGACAGGGTCGTGGACTACCTGAAGCTTTCTTT | CSVDTGQGRGLPEAFF
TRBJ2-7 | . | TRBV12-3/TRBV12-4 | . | TGTGCCAGCAGTTTGCGACAAAGCCTCTCCTACGAGCAGTGCTTC | CASSLRQSLSYEQCF
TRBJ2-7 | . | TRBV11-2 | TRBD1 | TGTGCCAGCAGCTCAAACAGGGGCCAAACCCCCTACGAGCAGTACTTC | CASSSNRGQTPYEQYF
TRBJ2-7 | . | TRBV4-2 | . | TGTGCCAGCAGCCAAGTAGGGGACGGGTACGAGCAGTACTTC | CASSQVGDGYEQYF
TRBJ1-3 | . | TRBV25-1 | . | TGTGCCAGCAGTGGAACGGGGACTGGAAACACCATATATTTT | CASSGTGTGNTIYF
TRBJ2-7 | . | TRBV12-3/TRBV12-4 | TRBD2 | TGTGCCAGCAGGGACGACGGGAGGAGTAGCTCCTACGAGCAGTACTTC | CASRDDGRSSSYEQYF
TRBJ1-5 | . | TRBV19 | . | TGTGCCAGTCAAACCCGTGATGCTAGCAATCAGCCCCAGCATTTT | CASQTRDASNQPQHF
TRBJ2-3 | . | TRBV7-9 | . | TGTGCCAGCAGCCCCCAATCCGTTCCAGATACGCAGTATTTT | CASSPQSVPDTQYF
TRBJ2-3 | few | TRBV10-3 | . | TGTGCCATCGGTGAGTCAGATACGCAGTATTTT | CAIGESDTQYF